The 14 T cell receptor beta chains below come from one sample, sequenced in a study of shared clonotypes between healthy human individuals. Sequencing used immunoSEQ multiplex PCR; TCRdb keeps in-frame clones, though not all of them. The table records roughly 2.6 million clones, around 94% of them present only once. Sequenced input: naive CD4+ T cells sorted from blood. The subset: CD45RA+ positively selected. Every receptor here comes from a young man in good health.

This rearrangement joins TRBV6-1 to TRBJ1-2; D gene uncertain. Germline CDR1 is MNHNS and CDR2 is SASEGT. Trimming took 4 bases from V and 1 from J, leaving 10 bases between them. There are 14 residues in the CDR3. Here the CDR3 reads CASSVGQFNYGYTF. For the CDR3, the DNA is TGTGCCAGCAGTGTCGGGCAGTTTAACTATGGCTACACCTTC.

The rearrangement uses TRBV4-1 and TRBJ2-3, with D perhaps given as TRBD1 or TRBD2 (6 bases each). Per the germline V gene, CDR1 is MGHRA and CDR2 is YSYEKL. V gave up 1 base and J gave up 5 bases, with 16 bases separating them. The CDR3 consists of 16 residues. The CDR3 nucleotides read TGCGCCAGCAGCCAAGGAGTGACGGGGGCGGGAGATACGCAGTATTTT. Translation gives CASSQGVTGAGDTQYF.

The chain uses TRBV2 and TRBJ1-2, with D unresolved. CDR3 length equals 14 residues. The ends were cut back, 2 bases at V and 5 bases at J, with 12 bases in the middle. Germline CDR1 reads SNHLY; CDR2 reads FYNNEI. CDR3: CASSEFRDLYGYTF. The CDR3 DNA reads as TGTGCCAGCAGTGAATTCAGAGACTTGTATGGCTACACCTTC.

The chain joins TRBV28 to TRBJ2-2; D gene ambiguous. The V and J ends lost 1 base and 5 bases respectively, with 14 bases between them. This CDR3 comprises 16 residues. Germline CDR1 MDHEN, CDR2 SYDVKM. The CDR3 sequence: CASSLSIPRGTGELFF. Written as DNA, the CDR3 is TGTGCCAGCAGTTTATCAATCCCCCGCGGAACCGGGGAGCTGTTTTTT.

V usage is TRBV7-9 and J usage is TRBJ1-5; no clear D gene. In germline, CDR1 is SEHNR, CDR2 FQNEAQ (reference sequence). V was trimmed by 5 bases and J by 10 bases, leaving 15 bases between them. This CDR3 has 13 residues. The CDR3 region has the DNA TGTGCCAGCAGCAGAGCTCACCCTGGTCCCCAGCATTTT. This codes for CASSRAHPGPQHF.

The rearrangement links TRBV5-4 to TRBJ1-2; perhaps TRBD1 as D (5 bases). CDR1 is SGHNT, CDR2 YYREEE, per germline (reference sequence). This CDR3 has 16 amino acids. Trimming removed 0 bases at V and 4 bases at J, with 16 bases between. The CDR3 sequence is CASSLGGSGFGYGYTF. CDR3 DNA sequence: TGTGCCAGCAGCTTGGGGGGGAGTGGGTTTGGCTATGGCTACACCTTC.

The CDR3 region has the DNA TGTGCCAGCAGCCACCGGGGCGCGGCGGGGGCCGGGGAGCTGTTTTTT. This gives the protein CASSHRGAAGAGELFF. V gene TRBV14 combines with J gene TRBJ2-2; 7 bases fit TRBD2. The CDR3 runs to 16 residues. Germline assignment: CDR1 SGHDN and CDR2 FVKESK. The junction had 10 bases not matched to a gene; V was cut back by 3 bases and J by 6 bases.

The CDR3 sequence is CASISGTRNNEQFF. The CDR3 DNA follows: TGCGCCAGCATAAGCGGGACTCGGAACAATGAGCAGTTCTTC. The chain has TRBV4-1 and TRBJ2-1, with 7 positions matching TRBD2. Per the germline V gene, CDR1 is MGHRA and CDR2 is YSYEKL. Germline trimming cut 7 bases from V and 5 bases from J; bases unmatched to any gene: 8. The CDR3 loop spans 14 amino acids.

The chain uses TRBV19 and TRBJ2-1; 8 bases line up with TRBD2. Germline V gives CDR1 LNHDA, CDR2 SQIVND (reference sequence). This CDR3 region has 14 residues. V lost 5 bases to trimming and J lost 8 bases; unmatched junction nucleotides: 8. The CDR3 sequence: CASSPGGLAYEQFF. The CDR3 DNA follows: TGTGCCAGTAGTCCGGGAGGGTTGGCGTATGAGCAGTTCTTC.

The CDR3 region has the DNA TGTGCCAGCAGTGAACCGTGGAGCAATCAGCCCCAGCATTTT. Translated, it gives CASSEPWSNQPQHF. The chain carries TRBV6-1 and TRBJ1-5, with no clear D. CDR3 size: 14 residues. Trimming took off 2 bases at V and 1 base at J, with 6 bases between the two ends. Germline V lookup: CDR1 MNHNS, CDR2 SASEGT.

The sample holds a few counts of this clone. This chain uses TRBV9 with TRBJ2-6; D perhaps matches TRBD1 (6 bases). V was cut by 2 bases and J by 0 bases, with 6 bases left in between. CDR3 length equals 15 residues. CDR1 is SGDLS and CDR2 is YYNGEE in the germline V gene. CDR3 in amino acids: CASSVRGSGANVLTF. The CDR3 region has the DNA TGTGCCAGCAGCGTCAGGGGCTCTGGGGCCAACGTCCTGACTTTC. Looking up the rest from reference TRBV9 and TRBJ2-6 gives the full variable domain: DSGVTQTPKHLITATGQRVTLRCSPRSGDLSVYWYQQSLDQGLQFLIQYYNGEERAKGNILERFSAQQFPDLHSELNLSSLELGDSALYFCASSVRGSGANVLTFGAGSRLTVL.

This clone was counted a single time. CDR3 sequence: CATQFNGHTGEKLFF. CDR3 DNA sequence: TGTGCCACACAATTCAACGGGCATACGGGTGAAAAACTGTTTTTT. The V call is TRBV2, the J call TRBJ1-4; D remains ambiguous. V lost 10 bases, J lost 7 bases, and 22 bases lay in between. Germline CDR1 SNHLY, CDR2 FYNNEI. The CDR3 is 15 amino acids.

The rearrangement uses TRBV2 and TRBJ2-1; 12 bases agree with TRBD2. The CDR3 consists of 15 residues. Losses at the gene ends were 3 bases for V and 11 bases for J; bases not matched to a gene: 8. Germline lookup yields CDR1 SNHLY and CDR2 FYNNEI. In DNA, the CDR3 is TGTGCCAGCAGTGAGACTAGCGGGGGCACGTTTCAGCAGTTCTTC. Translated, it gives CASSETSGGTFQQFF.

This chain connects TRBV25-1 to TRBJ2-5; perhaps TRBD2 as D (5 bases). The CDR3 contains 14 residues. Trimming removed 0 bases at V and 4 bases at J, with 9 bases between. CDR1 is MGHDK, CDR2 SYGVNS, per germline. This CDR3 reads CASSEYIGGETQYF. CDR3 nucleotide sequence: TGTGCCAGCAGTGAATATATAGGAGGAGAGACCCAGTACTTC.